The text below deals with one T cell receptor beta chain. What it binds is not known. The data were obtained in a study of human T cells and chemical hapten exposure. Methods used by the authors: Sample TCR counts, which ranged from about 23,224 to 700,000, had a median of roughly 92,000. TCRdb independently ran MiXCR on the RACE reads; one entry per CDR3 protein. TCRdb's processing, not the authors', yielded these V and J calls. The table has approximately 100,000 distinct CDR3 sequences, 9.2% seen once; the top ten hold 3% to 4%. The sample's time point: patch test 2, 6 weeks after DPC sensitization. Described treatment: therapeutic diphenylcyclopropenone sensitization with weekly scalp DPC. This CDR3 has 18 amino acids. The J segment lost 8 bases and the V segment lost 4 bases, leaving 23 bases of the junction unmatched. The germline CDR1 and CDR2 sequences are SGHRS and YFSETQ. Broader study findings: Because they had alopecia, donors may respond immunologically unlike healthy people. No shift was seen in TCRs above 1 in 1000 frequency with DPC sensitization.

This TCR derives from a woman in her forties with alopecia areata. Some clones in this sample may be carry-over from other donors' samples. The chain joins TRBV5-1 to TRBJ2-5, with 7 bases that match TRBD2. This specimen consisted of whole blood, obtained in connection with sensitization to the hapten diphenylcyclopropenone (DPC). CDR3 bases: TGCGCCAGCAGCCCTCACGGGGGGACTCTGGGCGCCAAGGTTACCCAGTACTTC. Its translation: CASSPHGGTLGAKVTQYF.